This T cell receptor (beta chain) was sequenced for a study of cytomegalovirus exposure and HLA in healthy donors. The study, taken as a whole, reports: Several of the most significant clusters appeared, in a later analysis, to be linked to common viral pathogens. A likely sequencing artifact accounted for one observed cluster of highly shared sequence variants.

CDR1 is SQVTM and CDR2 is ANQGSEA in the germline V gene. The germline V and J ends were trimmed by 4 bases and 1 base, with 8 bases remaining between them. The CDR3 is 14 amino acids. Comments on this clone: Antigen: not known.

Nominally healthy donors were sampled, though unrecorded immune exposures were likely. Both 60 Vbeta primers and 13 Jbeta primers went into the PCR. The data were produced by immunoSEQ multiplex PCR, yet TCRdb's version contains in-frame clones alone and is incomplete. The repertoire consists of over 150,000 clones, with 75% to 80% occurring once and the leading ten covering 2% to 3%. The sample was PBMCs. This rearrangement joins TRBV29-1 to TRBJ2-6, with D tentatively TRBD1 (5 bases). The origin of this receptor is a woman between 40 and 50 years old in good health and CMV-seropositive. The CDR3 region is CSVAGFSGANVLTF. CDR3 sequence (DNA): TGCAGCGTTGCAGGGTTTTCTGGGGCCAACGTCCTGACTTTC.